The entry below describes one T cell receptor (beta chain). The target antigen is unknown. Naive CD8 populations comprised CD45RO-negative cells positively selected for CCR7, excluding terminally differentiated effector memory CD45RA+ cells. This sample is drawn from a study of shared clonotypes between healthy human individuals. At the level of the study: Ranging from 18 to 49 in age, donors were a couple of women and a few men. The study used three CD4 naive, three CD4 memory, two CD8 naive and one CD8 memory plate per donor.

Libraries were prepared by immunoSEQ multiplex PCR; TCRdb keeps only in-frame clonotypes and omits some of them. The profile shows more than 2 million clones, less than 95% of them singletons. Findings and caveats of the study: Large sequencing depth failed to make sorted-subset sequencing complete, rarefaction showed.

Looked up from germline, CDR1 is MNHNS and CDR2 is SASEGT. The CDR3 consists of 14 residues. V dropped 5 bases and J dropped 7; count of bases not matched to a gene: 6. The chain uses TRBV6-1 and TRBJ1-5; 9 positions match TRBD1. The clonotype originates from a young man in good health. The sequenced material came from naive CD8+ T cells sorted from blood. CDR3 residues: CASSSGTGRQPQHF. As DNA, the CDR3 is TGTGCCAGCAGTTCCGGGACAGGGAGGCAGCCCCAGCATTTT.